A single sample is the source of the 30 T cell receptor beta chains below, sequenced in a study of technical replicates of blood from a few donors. Sequencing used immunoSEQ multiplex PCR; TCRdb keeps in-frame clones, though not all of them. The data contain over 55,000 clones, just under 95% of them singletons. Sequenced input: PBMCs. These receptors all stem from a human donor in good health. Some clones in this sample may be carry-over from other donors' samples.

V and J are TRBV21-1 and TRBJ2-4; the DNA was not compared with TRBD2, the D call given in the table. TRBV21-1 corresponds to a pseudogene. This CDR3 contains 18 residues. DNA of the CDR3: TGTGCCAGCAGCAGCAGGACTAGCGCCCTTGGGGCCAAAAACATTCAGTACTTC. Protein product: CASSSRTSALGAKNIQYF.

The chain combines TRBV2 with TRBJ2-2; 9 bases are shared with TRBD1. This CDR3 is built from 15 residues. Per germline, CDR1 SNHLY and CDR2 FYNNEI. The V gene end was trimmed by 6 bases and the J gene end by 5 bases; junction bases not matched to a gene: 7. The CDR3 DNA is TGTGCCAGCAGGGCCGACAGGGGGGGGACCGGGGAGCTGTTTTTT. This translates into CASRADRGGTGELFF.

The chain has TRBV7-2 and TRBJ2-1, with 8 bases that match TRBD1. The CDR3 contains 15 residues. Germline CDR1 is SGHTA and CDR2 is FQGNSA. Trimming cost V 1 base and J 1 base; bases outside gene matches: 0. The CDR3, as DNA: TGTGCCAGCAGCTTAGACAGGGGGTCCTACAATGAGCAGTTCTTC. Translation: CASSLDRGSYNEQFF.

The V and J genes are TRBV15 and TRBJ2-3; TRBD1 aligns across 10 bases. Germline V gene lookup returns CDR1 LNHNV and CDR2 YYDKDF (reference sequence). The CDR3 is 16 residues long. Trimming at V came to 0 bases and at J to 6 bases, leaving 6 bases not matched to a gene. CDR3 sequence: CATSRDLGQGRDTQYF. The CDR3 DNA reads as TGTGCCACCAGCAGAGATCTGGGACAGGGGAGGGATACGCAGTATTTT. Together with reference TRBV15 and TRBJ2-3, the CDR3 gives the full variable domain: DAMVIQNPRYQVTQFGKPVTLSCSQTLNHNVMYWYQQKSSQAPKLLFHYYDKDFNNEADTPDNFQSRRPNTSFCFLDIRSPGLGDTAMYLCATSRDLGQGRDTQYFGPGTRLTVL.

This sequence joins TRBV18 and TRBJ2-1; D unclear. V gave up 1 base and J gave up 6 bases, with 13 bases separating them. The CDR3 is made up of 15 amino acids. CDR1 is KGHSH and CDR2 is LQKENI in the germline V gene. This chain's CDR3 is CASSPLVGPGNEQFF. CDR3 DNA: TGTGCCAGCTCACCACTGGTGGGCCCCGGCAATGAGCAGTTCTTC.

The CDR3 spells CASSPPGATGNTIYF. The CDR3 DNA sequence: TGTGCCAGCTCACCACCTGGGGCAACCGGAAACACCATATATTTT. The chain is built from TRBV18 and TRBJ1-3; tentative D call: TRBD1 (5 bases). Germline CDR1 reads KGHSH; CDR2 reads LQKENI. The V and J ends lost 0 bases and 4 bases respectively, with 10 bases between them. CDR3 length: 15 amino acids.

The rearrangement joins TRBV4-1 to TRBJ1-1, with a possible D match to TRBD1 (6 bases). The germline V gene encodes CDR1 MGHRA and CDR2 YSYEKL. V dropped 4 bases and J dropped 5 bases, with 11 bases sitting between them. CDR3 length equals 13 residues. The CDR3 bases are TGCGCCAGCAGCCGACAGGTGGATACTGAAGCTTTCTTT. Protein: CASSRQVDTEAFF.

The gene calls are TRBV5-1 and TRBJ1-2; no reliable D call. The V gene's germline CDR1 is SGHRS and CDR2 YFSETQ. The CDR3 covers 13 residues. Trimming cost V 5 bases and J 2 bases, with 10 bases left between them. DNA of the CDR3: TGCGCCAGCAGACCCACGGTAAACTATGGCTACACCTTC. Translating it yields CASRPTVNYGYTF.

The chain is built from TRBV5-4 and TRBJ2-6, with no clear D. V was clipped by 1 base and J by 1 base, with 6 bases between them. CDR3 length: 15 amino acids. Germline-derived CDR1 and CDR2 are SGHNT and YYREEE (reference sequence). The CDR3 region is CASSLMSSGANVLTF. In DNA form, the CDR3 reads TGTGCCAGCAGCTTGATGAGTTCTGGGGCCAACGTCCTGACTTTC.

The chain is built from TRBV29-1 and TRBJ1-2; D not certain. Germline-derived CDR1 and CDR2 are SQVTM and ANQGSEA. The CDR3 length is 11 residues. V lost 5 bases and J 7 bases, leaving 11 bases between the germline ends. CDR3 region: CSVPGEGGYTF. For the CDR3, the DNA is TGCAGCGTTCCGGGAGAAGGTGGCTACACCTTC.

This clone appeared a single time. This chain uses TRBV10-3 with TRBJ2-7, with 13 nucleotides matching TRBD2. CDR3 length: 15 amino acids. The V and J ends lost 6 bases and 2 bases, in that order; junction bases with no gene match: 4. Germline CDR1 ENHRY, CDR2 SYGVKD. This CDR3 is CAISGLAGVPYEQYF. CDR3 bases: TGTGCCATCAGCGGACTAGCGGGGGTCCCCTACGAGCAGTACTTC.

The genes are TRBV7-6 and TRBJ1-1; D unresolved. CDR1 and CDR2 from the germline V gene are SGHVS and FNYEAQ. V shed 3 bases and J shed 1 base, with 9 bases lying between them. There are 14 residues in the CDR3. The CDR3 protein is CASSFEGSNTEAFF. CDR3 sequence (DNA): TGTGCCAGCAGCTTCGAGGGATCGAACACTGAAGCTTTCTTT.

The chain carries TRBV13 and TRBJ1-2; TRBD1 is a possible D gene (5 bases). The V gene's germline CDR1 is PRHDT and CDR2 FYEKMQ (reference sequence). V lost 5 bases and J 4 bases, leaving 8 bases between the germline ends. The CDR3 loop spans 12 amino acids. CDR3 bases: TGTGCCAGCAGCCCCCAGGGCTATGGCTACACCTTC. It specifies CASSPQGYGYTF.

This clone was seen a single time. CDR3 in amino acids: CASSQNPYEQYF. CDR3 nucleotide sequence: TGCGCCAGCAGCCAAAATCCCTACGAGCAGTACTTC. The chain combines TRBV5-1 with TRBJ2-7; D gene ambiguous. This CDR3 contains 12 residues. Germline lookup yields CDR1 SGHRS and CDR2 YFSETQ. Trimming took 4 bases from V and 2 from J, leaving 7 bases between them.

This chain links TRBV5-1 with TRBJ1-2, with D tentatively TRBD1 (6 bases). The CDR3 loop spans 12 amino acids. CDR1 is SGHRS and CDR2 is YFSETQ in the germline V gene. Deletions cut 4 bases from V and 8 bases from J, with 12 bases between. Here the CDR3 DNA reads TGCGCCAGCAGCCCGGTACAGGGAGGCTACACCTTC. This sequence encodes CASSPVQGGYTF.

J is TRBJ2-1 and V is TRBV11-3, with TRBD2 matching over 8 bases. The germline CDR1 and CDR2 sequences are SGHNT and YENEEA. The CDR3 is 16 residues long. The V and J ends lost 5 bases and 7 bases, in that order; junction bases with no gene match: 13. The CDR3 nucleotides are TGTGCCAGCAGCAGCAGTGGGTCGGGAGGGCAGAATGAGCAGTTCTTC. Residues: CASSSSGSGGQNEQFF.

This clone was detected only once. The chain has TRBV16 and TRBJ2-4; possible D gene TRBD2, 5 bases. The CDR3 loop spans 17 amino acids. V gave up 0 bases and J gave up 4 bases, with 16 bases separating them. The germline CDR1 and CDR2 sequences are KGHSY and FQNENV. The CDR3 protein is CASSQSSVRDKKNIQYF. The DNA of the CDR3 is TGTGCCAGCAGCCAATCTTCGGTACGGGATAAGAAAAACATTCAGTACTTC. The full variable domain, rest sourced from reference TRBV16 and TRBJ2-4, is GEEVAQTPKHLVRGEGQKAKLYCAPIKGHSYVFWYQQVLKNEFKFLISFQNENVFDETGMPKERFSAKCLPNSPCSLEIQATKLEDSAVYFCASSQSSVRDKKNIQYFGAGTRLSVL.

J is TRBJ2-3 and V is TRBV5-4, with TRBD2 matching over 8 bases. CDR1 is SGHNT, CDR2 YYREEE, per germline (reference sequence). The CDR3 length is 16 residues. After removal of 3 bases from V and 2 bases from J, the junction contained 8 bases not matched to a gene. The CDR3 DNA follows: TGTGCCAGCAGCTCCGGAGGAGCGGGGGTCACAGATACGCAGTATTTT. As protein: CASSSGGAGVTDTQYF.

This chain joins TRBV5-4 and TRBJ2-7; possibly TRBD2 for D (5 bases). CDR1 is SGHNT and CDR2 is YYREEE in the germline V gene (reference sequence). V was trimmed by 2 bases and J by 6 bases, leaving 12 bases between them. The CDR3 length is 13 residues. The DNA of the CDR3 is TGTGCCAGCAGCTTTAAGAGTGAGGGCGAGCAGTACTTC. Translated: CASSFKSEGEQYF.

This rearrangement joins TRBV29-1 to TRBJ2-6; D gene ambiguous. Germline V CDR1 and CDR2: SQVTM, ANQGSEA. The CDR3 has 13 residues. V was cut by 5 bases and J by 3 bases, with 8 bases left in between. The CDR3 DNA reads TGCAGCGTTCTGTCCTTTGGGGCCAACGTCCTGACTTTC. Translating it yields CSVLSFGANVLTF.

This clone was seen once. The CDR3 loop reads CSVETGAGNTIYF. The CDR3 DNA sequence: TGCAGCGTCGAGACAGGGGCAGGAAACACCATATATTTT. The rearrangement joins TRBV29-1 to TRBJ1-3, with 8 bases identical to TRBD1. The CDR3 consists of 13 residues. The germline gives CDR1 SQVTM, CDR2 ANQGSEA. The junction had 5 bases not matched to a gene; V was cut back by 6 bases and J by 4 bases.

This sequence joins TRBV6-5 and TRBJ2-7, with 8 bases identical to TRBD1. This CDR3 is 14 amino acids long. In germline, CDR1 is MNHEY, CDR2 SVGAGI. V was pared by 7 bases and J by 3 bases, with 8 bases of the junction left unmatched. The CDR3 DNA sequence: TGTGCCAGCAAACCTAACAGGGGGAACTACGAGCAGTACTTC. Protein sequence: CASKPNRGNYEQYF.

The chain joins TRBV30 to TRBJ2-5; D may be TRBD1 (5 bases). The CDR3 has 13 amino acids. Germline V gives CDR1 GTSNPN, CDR2 SVGIG (reference sequence). The germline V and J ends were trimmed by 5 bases and 5 bases, with 15 bases remaining between them. The CDR3 DNA is TGTGCCTGGTCCAAGGGGATGAAGGAGACCCAGTACTTC. Protein product: CAWSKGMKETQYF.

The V call is TRBV10-3, the J call TRBJ2-5, with a weak D call TRBD2 (6 bases). The germline gives CDR1 ENHRY, CDR2 SYGVKD. V gave up 2 bases and J gave up 7 bases, with 11 bases separating them. The CDR3 is 13 residues long. Written as DNA, the CDR3 is TGTGCCATCAGTGAGAACCTGGGGGGGACCCAGTACTTC. Protein product: CAISENLGGTQYF.

The genes are TRBV4-1 and TRBJ1-2, with a weak D call TRBD1 (6 bases). CDR1 and CDR2 (germline): MGHRA, YSYEKL. Trimming shortened V by 0 bases and J by 0 bases, and 14 bases separated the two germline ends. CDR3 length equals 17 residues. CDR3 nucleotide sequence: TGCGCCAGCAGCCAAGATATTGGCAGGGGAGCTAACTATGGCTACACCTTC. This codes for CASSQDIGRGANYGYTF.

The chain recombines TRBV9 with TRBJ1-3, with D unclear. The V and J ends lost 4 bases and 0 bases respectively, with 11 bases between them. From germline, CDR1 is SGDLS and CDR2 YYNGEE. This CDR3 region has 15 residues. The CDR3 coding sequence is TGTGCCAGCAGCCGCGGAGGGAACTCTGGAAACACCATATATTTT. It translates to CASSRGGNSGNTIYF.

J is TRBJ2-3 and V is TRBV2, with 7 nucleotides matching TRBD1. The CDR3 is 11 amino acids. J lost 6 bases, V lost 6 bases, and 0 bases had no gene match. Germline CDR1 SNHLY, CDR2 FYNNEI. CDR3 residues: CASRQGDTQYF. The CDR3 nucleotides are TGTGCCAGCAGACAGGGGGATACGCAGTATTTT.

CDR3 coding DNA: TGTGCCAGCAGCTTAGCTAGCGGGAGGGGCTACGAGCAGTACTTC. Its translation: CASSLASGRGYEQYF. This rearrangement joins TRBV7-9 to TRBJ2-7; 11 bases align to TRBD2. Germline CDR1 is SEHNR and CDR2 is FQNEAQ (reference sequence). J was trimmed by 3 bases and V by 0 bases; bases with no gene match: 1. This CDR3 is built from 15 residues.

This clone was observed a single time. The rearrangement joins TRBV7-2 to TRBJ2-5, with D tentatively TRBD2 (6 bases). V dropped 3 bases and J dropped 1 base, with 12 bases sitting between them. From germline, CDR1 is SGHTA and CDR2 FQGNSA. The CDR3 covers 15 residues. In DNA, the CDR3 is TGTGCCAGCAGCTTTTCTAAGCGGGTCCAAGAGACCCAGTACTTC. Its translation is CASSFSKRVQETQYF.

V usage is TRBV11-2 and J usage is TRBJ2-1; 9 positions match TRBD2. J lost 7 bases, V lost 7 bases, and 8 bases had no gene match. The CDR3 extends over 14 amino acids. From germline, CDR1 is SGHAT and CDR2 FQNNGV. CDR3 loop: CASTHQRGVNEQFF. The DNA of the CDR3 is TGTGCCAGCACCCACCAGCGGGGGGTAAATGAGCAGTTCTTC.